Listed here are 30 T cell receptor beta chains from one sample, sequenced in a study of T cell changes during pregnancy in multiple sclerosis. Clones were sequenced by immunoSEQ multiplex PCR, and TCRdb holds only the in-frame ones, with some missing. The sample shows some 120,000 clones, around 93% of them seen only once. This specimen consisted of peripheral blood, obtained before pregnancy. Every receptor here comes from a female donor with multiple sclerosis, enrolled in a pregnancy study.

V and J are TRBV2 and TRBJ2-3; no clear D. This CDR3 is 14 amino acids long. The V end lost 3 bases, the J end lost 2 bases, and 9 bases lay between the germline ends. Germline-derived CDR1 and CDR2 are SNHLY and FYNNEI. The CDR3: CASSERQFTDTQYF. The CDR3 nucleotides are TGTGCCAGCAGTGAGCGGCAGTTCACAGATACGCAGTATTTT.

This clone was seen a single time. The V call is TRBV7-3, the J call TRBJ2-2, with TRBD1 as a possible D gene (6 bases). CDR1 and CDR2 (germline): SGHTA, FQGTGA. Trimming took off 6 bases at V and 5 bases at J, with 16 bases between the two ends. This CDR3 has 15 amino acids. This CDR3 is CASSPGAGETGELFF. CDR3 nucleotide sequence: TGTGCCAGCAGTCCAGGGGCAGGAGAGACCGGGGAGCTGTTTTTT.

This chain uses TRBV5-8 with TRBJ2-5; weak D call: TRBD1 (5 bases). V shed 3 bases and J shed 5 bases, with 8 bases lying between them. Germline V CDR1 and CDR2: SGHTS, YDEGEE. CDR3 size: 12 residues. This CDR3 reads CASSSGRETQYF. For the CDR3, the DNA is TGTGCCAGCAGCTCAGGGCGGGAGACCCAGTACTTC.

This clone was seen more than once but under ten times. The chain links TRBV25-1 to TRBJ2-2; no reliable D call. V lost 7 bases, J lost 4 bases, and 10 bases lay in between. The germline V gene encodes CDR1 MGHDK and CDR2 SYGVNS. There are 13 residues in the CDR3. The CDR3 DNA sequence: TGTGCCAGCACAGACCCGGGCACCGGGGAGCTGTTTTTT. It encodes CASTDPGTGELFF.

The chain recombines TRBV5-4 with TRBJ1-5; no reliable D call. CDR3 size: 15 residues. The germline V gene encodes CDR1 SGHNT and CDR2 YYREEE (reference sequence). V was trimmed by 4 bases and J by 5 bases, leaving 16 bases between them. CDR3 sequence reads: CASSQDLGGHQPQHF. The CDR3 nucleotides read TGTGCCAGCAGCCAAGATTTAGGAGGGCATCAGCCCCAGCATTTT.

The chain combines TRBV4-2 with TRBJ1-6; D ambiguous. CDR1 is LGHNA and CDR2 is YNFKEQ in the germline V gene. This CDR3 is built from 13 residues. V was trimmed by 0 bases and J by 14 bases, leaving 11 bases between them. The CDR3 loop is CASSQEAGGALHF. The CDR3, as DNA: TGTGCCAGCAGCCAAGAAGCGGGCGGGGCCCTCCACTTT.

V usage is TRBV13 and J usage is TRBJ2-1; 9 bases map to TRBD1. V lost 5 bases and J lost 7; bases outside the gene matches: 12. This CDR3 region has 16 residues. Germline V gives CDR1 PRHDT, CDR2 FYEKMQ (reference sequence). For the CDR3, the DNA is TGTGCCAGCAGCCCACCAACAGGGGGCGCTTGGAATGAGCAGTTCTTC. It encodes CASSPPTGGAWNEQFF.

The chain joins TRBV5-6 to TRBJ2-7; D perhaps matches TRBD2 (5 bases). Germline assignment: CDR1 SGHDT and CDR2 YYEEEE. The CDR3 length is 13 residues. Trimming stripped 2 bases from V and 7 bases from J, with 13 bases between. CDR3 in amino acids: CASSFLTSGEQYF. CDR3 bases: TGTGCCAGCAGCTTCTTAACTAGTGGAGAGCAGTACTTC.

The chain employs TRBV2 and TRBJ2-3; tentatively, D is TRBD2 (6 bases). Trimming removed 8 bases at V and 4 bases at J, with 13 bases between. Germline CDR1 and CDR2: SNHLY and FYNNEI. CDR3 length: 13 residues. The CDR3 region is CASGGSRADTQYF. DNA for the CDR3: TGTGCCAGCGGAGGGAGTAGGGCAGATACGCAGTATTTT.

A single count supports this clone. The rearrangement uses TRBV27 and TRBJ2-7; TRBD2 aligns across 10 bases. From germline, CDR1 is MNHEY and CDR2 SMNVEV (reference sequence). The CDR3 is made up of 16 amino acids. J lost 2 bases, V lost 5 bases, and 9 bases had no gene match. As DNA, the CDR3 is TGTGCCAGCAGTCCTCTAGCGGGGGTAACCACCTACGAGCAGTACTTC. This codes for CASSPLAGVTTYEQYF.

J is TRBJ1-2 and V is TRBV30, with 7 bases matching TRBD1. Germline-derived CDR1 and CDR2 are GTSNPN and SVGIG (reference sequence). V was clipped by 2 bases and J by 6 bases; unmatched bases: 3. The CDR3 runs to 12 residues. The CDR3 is CAWSLTGNGYTF. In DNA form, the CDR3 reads TGTGCCTGGAGTTTGACAGGGAATGGCTACACCTTC. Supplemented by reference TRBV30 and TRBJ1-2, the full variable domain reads SQTIHQWPATLVQPVGSPLSLECTVEGTSNPNLYWYRQAAGRGLQLLFYSVGIGQISSEVPQNLSASRPQDRQFILSSKKLLLSDSGFYLCAWSLTGNGYTFGSGTRLTVV.

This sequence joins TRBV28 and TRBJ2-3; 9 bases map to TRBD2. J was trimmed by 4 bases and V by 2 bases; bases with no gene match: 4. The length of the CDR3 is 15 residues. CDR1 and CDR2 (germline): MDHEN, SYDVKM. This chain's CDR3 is CASSLAGGPADTQYF. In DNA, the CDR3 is TGTGCCAGCAGTTTAGCGGGAGGGCCCGCAGATACGCAGTATTTT.

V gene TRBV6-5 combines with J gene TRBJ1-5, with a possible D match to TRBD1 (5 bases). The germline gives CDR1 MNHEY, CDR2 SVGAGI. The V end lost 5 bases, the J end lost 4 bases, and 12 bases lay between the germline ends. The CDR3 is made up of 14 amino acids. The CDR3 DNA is TGTGCCAGCAGTGAAAAAGGGGCAAATCAGCCCCAGCATTTT. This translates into CASSEKGANQPQHF.

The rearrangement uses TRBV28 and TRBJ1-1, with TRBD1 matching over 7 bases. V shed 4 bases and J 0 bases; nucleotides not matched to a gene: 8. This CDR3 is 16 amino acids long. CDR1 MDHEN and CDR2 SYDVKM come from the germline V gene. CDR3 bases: TGTGCCAGCAGTTCCGCGGGGACAGCCCTGAACACTGAAGCTTTCTTT. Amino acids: CASSSAGTALNTEAFF.

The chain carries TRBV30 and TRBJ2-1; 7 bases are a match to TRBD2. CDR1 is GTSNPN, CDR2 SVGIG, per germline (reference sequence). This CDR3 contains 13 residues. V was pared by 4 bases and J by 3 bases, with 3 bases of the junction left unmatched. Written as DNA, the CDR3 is TGTGCCTGGACTAGCGGAGTCTACAATGAGCAGTTCTTC. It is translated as CAWTSGVYNEQFF.

The CDR3 DNA is TGTGCCAGCAGCTCCGGAGATGGCTACACCTTC. Its translation: CASSSGDGYTF. V gene TRBV7-9 combines with J gene TRBJ1-2; D not resolved. V dropped 4 bases and J dropped 6 bases, with 6 bases sitting between them. The CDR3 sequence is 11 residues long. CDR1 and CDR2 (germline): SEHNR, FQNEAQ (reference sequence).

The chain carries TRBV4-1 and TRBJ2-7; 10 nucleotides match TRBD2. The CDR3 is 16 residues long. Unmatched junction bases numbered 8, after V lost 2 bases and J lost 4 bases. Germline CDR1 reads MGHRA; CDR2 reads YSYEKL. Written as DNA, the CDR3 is TGCGCCAGCAGCCAAACCCCCAGCGGGAGGGCTTACGAGCAGTACTTC. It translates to CASSQTPSGRAYEQYF.

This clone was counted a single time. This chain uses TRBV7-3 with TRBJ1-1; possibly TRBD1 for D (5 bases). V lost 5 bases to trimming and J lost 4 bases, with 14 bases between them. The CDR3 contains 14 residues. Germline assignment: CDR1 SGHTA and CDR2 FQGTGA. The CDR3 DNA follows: TGTGCCAGCAGCAGGGGCAGGGAGGGCACTGAAGCTTTCTTT. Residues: CASSRGREGTEAFF.

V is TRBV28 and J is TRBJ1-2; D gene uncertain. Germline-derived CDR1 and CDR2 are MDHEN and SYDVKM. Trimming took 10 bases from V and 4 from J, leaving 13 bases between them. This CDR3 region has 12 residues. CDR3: CATSGAAYGYTF. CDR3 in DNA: TGTGCCACCAGCGGAGCAGCCTATGGCTACACCTTC.

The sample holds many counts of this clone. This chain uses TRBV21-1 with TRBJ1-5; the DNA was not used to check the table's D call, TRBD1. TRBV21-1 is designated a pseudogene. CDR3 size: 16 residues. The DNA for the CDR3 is TGTGCCAGCAGCAAAAGGCCTGGGCCAAGCAATCAGCCCCAGCATTTT. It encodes CASSKRPGPSNQPQHF.

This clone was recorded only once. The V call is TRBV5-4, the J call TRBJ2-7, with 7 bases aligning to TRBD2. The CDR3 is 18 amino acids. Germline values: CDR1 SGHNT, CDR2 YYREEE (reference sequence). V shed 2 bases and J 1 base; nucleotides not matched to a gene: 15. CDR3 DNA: TGTGCCAGCAGCTTTCAGAGGGGAGGAGAGCGGGGATCCTACGAGCAGTACTTC. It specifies CASSFQRGGERGSYEQYF.

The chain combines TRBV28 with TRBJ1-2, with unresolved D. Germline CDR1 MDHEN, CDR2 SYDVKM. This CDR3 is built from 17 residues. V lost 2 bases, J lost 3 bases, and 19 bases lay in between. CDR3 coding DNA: TGTGCCAGCAGTTTACCCACATTATTCGGCAGCGACTATGGCTACACCTTC. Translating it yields CASSLPTLFGSDYGYTF.

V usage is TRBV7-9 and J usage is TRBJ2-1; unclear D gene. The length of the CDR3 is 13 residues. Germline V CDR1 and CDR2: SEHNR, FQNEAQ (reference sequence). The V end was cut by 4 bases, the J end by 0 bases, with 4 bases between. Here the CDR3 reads CASSSGSYNEQFF. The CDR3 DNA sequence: TGTGCCAGCAGCTCCGGCTCCTACAATGAGCAGTTCTTC.

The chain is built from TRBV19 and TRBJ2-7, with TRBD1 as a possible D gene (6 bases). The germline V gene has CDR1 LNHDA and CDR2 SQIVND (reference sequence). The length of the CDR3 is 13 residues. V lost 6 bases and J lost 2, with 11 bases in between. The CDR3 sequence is CASSGQTTYEQYF. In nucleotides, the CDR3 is TGTGCCAGTAGCGGACAGACGACCTACGAGCAGTACTTC.

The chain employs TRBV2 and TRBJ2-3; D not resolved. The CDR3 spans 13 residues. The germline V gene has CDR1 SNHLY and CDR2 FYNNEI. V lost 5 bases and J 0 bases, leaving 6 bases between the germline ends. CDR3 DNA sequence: TGTGCCAGCAGTCCCCTAAGCACAGATACGCAGTATTTT. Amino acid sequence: CASSPLSTDTQYF.

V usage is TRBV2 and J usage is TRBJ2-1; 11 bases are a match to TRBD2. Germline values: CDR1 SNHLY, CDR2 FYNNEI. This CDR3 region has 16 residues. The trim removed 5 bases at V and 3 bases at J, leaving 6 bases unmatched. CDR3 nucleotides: TGTGCCAGCAGTCTCGTGACTAGCGGGGTCTACAATGAGCAGTTCTTC. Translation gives CASSLVTSGVYNEQFF.

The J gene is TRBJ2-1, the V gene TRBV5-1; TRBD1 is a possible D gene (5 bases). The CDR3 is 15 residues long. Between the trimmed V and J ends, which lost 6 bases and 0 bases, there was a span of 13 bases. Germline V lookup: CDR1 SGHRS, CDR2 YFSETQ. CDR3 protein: CASTMTVSSYNEQFF. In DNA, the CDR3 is TGCGCCAGCACGATGACAGTCAGCTCCTACAATGAGCAGTTCTTC.

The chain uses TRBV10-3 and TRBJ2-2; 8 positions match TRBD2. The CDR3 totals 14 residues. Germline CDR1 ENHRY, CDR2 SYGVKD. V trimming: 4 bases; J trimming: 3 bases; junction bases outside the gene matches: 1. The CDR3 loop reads CAISAGGDTGELFF. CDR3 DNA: TGTGCCATCAGTGCGGGGGGGGACACCGGGGAGCTGTTTTTT.

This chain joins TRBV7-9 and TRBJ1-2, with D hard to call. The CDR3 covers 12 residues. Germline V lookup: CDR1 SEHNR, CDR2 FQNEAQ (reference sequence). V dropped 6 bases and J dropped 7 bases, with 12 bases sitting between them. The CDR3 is CASRAEVGGYTF. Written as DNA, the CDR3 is TGTGCCAGCAGGGCGGAGGTGGGTGGCTACACCTTC.

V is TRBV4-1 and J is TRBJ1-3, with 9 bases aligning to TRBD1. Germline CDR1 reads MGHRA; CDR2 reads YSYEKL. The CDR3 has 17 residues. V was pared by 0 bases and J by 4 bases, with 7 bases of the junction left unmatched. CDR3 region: CASSQEGDRVFGNTIYF. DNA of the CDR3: TGCGCCAGCAGCCAAGAAGGGGACAGGGTGTTCGGAAACACCATATATTTT.